This record looks at one T cell receptor beta chain sequence and its context. The record originates from a study of OX40 agonist ivuxolimab in advanced cancers. Background on the study: Partial responses, seen in three patients, involved one hepatocellular carcinoma and two cutaneous melanomas.

Sequencing was performed with immunoSEQ multiplex PCR; in TCRdb, only in-frame clones are kept and a portion is missing. Of 45,000 to 60,000 clones listed, around 74% are singletons. The CDR3 is 17 amino acids. From germline, CDR1 is MGHRA and CDR2 YSYEKL. The V end was cut by 2 bases, the J end by 0 bases, with 14 bases between. This TCR was recovered from an adult with an advanced solid tumor such as melanoma, head and neck, liver or kidney cancer. The V and J genes are TRBV4-1 and TRBJ1-5; D is undetermined. Sequences were derived from CD4+ or CD8+ T cells sorted from blood, sampled in a trial of the OX40 agonist ivuxolimab. The CDR3 protein is CASSQQALLYSNQPQHF. CDR3 bases: TGCGCCAGCAGCCAACAGGCTCTCCTATATAGCAATCAGCCCCAGCATTTT.